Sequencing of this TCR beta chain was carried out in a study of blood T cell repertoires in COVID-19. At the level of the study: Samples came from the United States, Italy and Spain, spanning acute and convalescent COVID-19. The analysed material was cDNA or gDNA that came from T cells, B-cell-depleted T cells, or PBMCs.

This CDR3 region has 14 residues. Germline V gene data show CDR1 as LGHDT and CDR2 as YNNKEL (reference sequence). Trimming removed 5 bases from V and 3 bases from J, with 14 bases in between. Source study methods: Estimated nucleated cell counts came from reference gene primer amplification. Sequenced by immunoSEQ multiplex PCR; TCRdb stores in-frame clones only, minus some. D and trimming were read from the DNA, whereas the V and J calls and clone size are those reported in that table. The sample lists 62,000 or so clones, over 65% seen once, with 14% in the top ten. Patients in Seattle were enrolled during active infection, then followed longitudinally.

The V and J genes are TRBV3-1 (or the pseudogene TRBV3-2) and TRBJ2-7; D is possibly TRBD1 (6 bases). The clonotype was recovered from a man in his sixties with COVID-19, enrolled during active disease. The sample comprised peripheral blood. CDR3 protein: CASSESDSYYEQYF. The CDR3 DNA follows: TGTGCCAGCAGCGAATCGGACAGCTACTACGAGCAGTACTTC.